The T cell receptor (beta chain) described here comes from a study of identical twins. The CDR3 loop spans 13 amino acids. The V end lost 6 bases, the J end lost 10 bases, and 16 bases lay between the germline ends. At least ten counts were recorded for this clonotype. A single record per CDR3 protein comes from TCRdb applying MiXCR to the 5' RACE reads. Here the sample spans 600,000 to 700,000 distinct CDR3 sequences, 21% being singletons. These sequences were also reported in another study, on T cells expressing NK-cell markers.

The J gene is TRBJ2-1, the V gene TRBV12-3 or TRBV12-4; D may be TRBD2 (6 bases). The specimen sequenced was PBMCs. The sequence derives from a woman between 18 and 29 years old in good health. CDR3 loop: CASRRDGVTEQFF. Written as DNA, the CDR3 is TGTGCCAGCAGGCGGGACGGGGTCACAGAGCAGTTCTTC.